The sequence of this T cell receptor beta chain was determined in a study of T cell responses to AZD1222 COVID-19 vaccine. Findings of the study overall: Recipients of two AZD1222 doses showed rising Spike-specific TCR breadth and depth. Mapped onto spike, vaccine-associated CD4 TCRs spanned it and were dominant at 160-218 and 743-854.

V dropped 5 bases and J dropped 3 bases, with 8 bases sitting between them. The germline CDR1 and CDR2 sequences are SEHNR and FQNEAQ (reference sequence). CDR3 length equals 13 residues. This clone has more than one count but fewer than ten. Its matching antigen is unknown. Sequencing used immunoSEQ multiplex PCR; TCRdb keeps in-frame clones, though not all of them. This repertoire shows tens of thousands of clones, approximately 90% found once; its top ten account for about an eighth. Sequencing was performed on peripheral blood, taken on day 0 of AZD1222 vaccination. The source is an adult in good health. V gene TRBV7-9 combines with J gene TRBJ1-3, with D perhaps matching TRBD1 (5 bases). CDR3 nucleotide sequence: TGTGCCAGCAGCAGGGGTCATGGAAACACCATATATTTT. As protein: CASSRGHGNTIYF.